This T cell receptor beta chain was found in a study of technical replicates of blood from a handful of donors (dated by TCRdb to the late 2010s). Library method: the immunoSEQ multiplex PCR assay. In TCRdb, the immuneACCESS table is reduced to in-frame sequences with V and J assigned. These tables do not hold every clone; where another copy was compared, an unresolved V gene accounts for under half, and the others remain unexplained. Here the sample has approximately 80,000 clones; 89% occur a single time. Jointly, the top ten make up roughly 0.38% of the sample. CDR1 and CDR2 were assigned from the germline V gene (reference sequence) as SGHNT and YYREEE. From its cysteine to its phenylalanine, the CDR3 spans 13 amino acids. The kept DNA is CDR3 alone, 39 bases in frame from the first base. V is clipped by 2 bases and J by 2 bases, and the sequence between their germline boundaries is 8 bases long.

Regarding this clone: The antigen it recognizes is unknown. Base qualities were left out, and no much larger clone turns up one base away.

The receptor comes from a human donor in good health. Here the chain combines TRBV5-4 and TRBJ2-7; the D segment cannot be called with confidence. Source material: T cells isolated from PBMCs. CDR3 sequence: CASSFPPAYEQYF. The DNA is as follows: TGTGCCAGCAGCTTTCCCCCCGCCTACGAGCAGTACTTC.